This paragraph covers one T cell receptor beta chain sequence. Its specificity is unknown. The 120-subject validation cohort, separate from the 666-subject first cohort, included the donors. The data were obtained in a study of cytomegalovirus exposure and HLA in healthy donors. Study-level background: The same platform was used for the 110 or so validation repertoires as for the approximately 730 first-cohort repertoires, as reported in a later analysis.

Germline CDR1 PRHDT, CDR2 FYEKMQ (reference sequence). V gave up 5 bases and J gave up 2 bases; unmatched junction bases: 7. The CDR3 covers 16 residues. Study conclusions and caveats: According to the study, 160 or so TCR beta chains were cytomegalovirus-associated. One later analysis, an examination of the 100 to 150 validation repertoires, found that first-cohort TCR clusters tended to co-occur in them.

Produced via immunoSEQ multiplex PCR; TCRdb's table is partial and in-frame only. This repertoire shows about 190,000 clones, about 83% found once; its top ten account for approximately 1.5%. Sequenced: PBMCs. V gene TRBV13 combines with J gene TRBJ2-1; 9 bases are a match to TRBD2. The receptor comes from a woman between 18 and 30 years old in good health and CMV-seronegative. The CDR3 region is CASSPEGTSPYNEQFF. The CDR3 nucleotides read TGTGCCAGCAGCCCCGAGGGGACTAGCCCCTACAATGAGCAGTTCTTC.